These T cell receptor beta chains were read from a single sample in a study of T cell changes during pregnancy in multiple sclerosis. The protocol was immunoSEQ multiplex PCR, while the TCRdb copy is restricted to in-frame clones and leaves out a portion. This table has about 87,000 clones, roughly 93% appearing once. Sequencing was performed on peripheral blood, taken in the third trimester of pregnancy. The receptor set was obtained from a female donor in good health, enrolled as a control in a pregnancy study. CDR3s include the opening cysteine and the closing phenylalanine or tryptophan.

v_gene,j_gene,CDR3aa
TRBV27,TRBJ1-5,CASSPKRTGANQPQHF
TRBV4-1,TRBJ2-4,CASSQDRQGGGNIQYF
TRBV10-3,TRBJ2-1,CAISQVGGADSYNEQFF
TRBV6-1,TRBJ1-1,CASKLGQGNTEAFF
TRBV5-1,TRBJ1-2,CASSSQGSGYTF
TRBV5-6,TRBJ2-3,CASSLAGGPPDTQYF
TRBV28,TRBJ1-5,CASSFPQTGSPTQPQHF
TRBV5-1,TRBJ2-2,CASSLGTSANTGELFF
TRBV30,TRBJ2-7,CAWVGNERDRVGEQYF
TRBV6-5,TRBJ1-1,CASSRNTEAFF
TRBV6-5,TRBJ1-1,CASYYRGIGAEAFF
TRBV4-1,TRBJ2-4,CASSPSERDIQYF
TRBV2,TRBJ1-1,CASSVQGSTEAFF
TRBV5-1,TRBJ1-2,CASSLGRGTIYGYTF
TRBV9,TRBJ2-3,CASSVLGTSTDTQYF
TRBV6-5,TRBJ2-1,CASSSGTSGLNEQFF
TRBV6-1,TRBJ1-4,CASSFVQVNNEKLFF
TRBV7-2,TRBJ2-1,CASSSTPVAARGQFF
TRBV5-1,TRBJ2-7,CASSFRAGVDEQYF
TRBV5-1,TRBJ2-3,CASSLDPSGPSTDTQYF
TRBV5-1,TRBJ1-1,CASSLKTGVTEAFF
TRBV18,TRBJ1-5,CASSHYFEGQEGQIDQPQHF
TRBV27,TRBJ1-5,CASRAGARNQPQHF
TRBV5-4,TRBJ2-1,CASSSRGGVPGNEQFF